The 13 T cell receptor beta chains below come from one sample, sequenced in a study of blood T cell repertoires in COVID-19. The protocol was immunoSEQ multiplex PCR, while the TCRdb copy is restricted to in-frame clones and leaves out a portion. The profile covers about 50,000 clones, with over 75% appearing a single time and about 12% taken by the ten largest. The sequenced material came from peripheral blood. The receptors come from a human donor with active COVID-19. The donor label of this sample is uncertain.

This clone was recorded a few times. This chain joins TRBV11-3 and TRBJ2-5; D possibly corresponds to TRBD1 (5 bases). This CDR3 has 13 residues. Per the germline V gene, CDR1 is SGHNT and CDR2 is YENEEA. V lost 3 bases and J lost 5, with 10 bases in between. In DNA, the CDR3 is TGTGCCAGCAGCTTGAAGGGGTGGGAGACCCAGTACTTC. It encodes CASSLKGWETQYF.

The V call is TRBV19, the J call TRBJ2-3, with D possibly matching TRBD1 (6 bases). The CDR3 totals 16 residues. Per germline, CDR1 LNHDA and CDR2 SQIVND (reference sequence). With 2 bases removed from V and 2 bases from J, the gap between germline ends came to 14 bases. CDR3 sequence (DNA): TGTGCCAGTAGTATAAGTTCGGACAGATCCACAGATACGCAGTATTTT. Residues: CASSISSDRSTDTQYF.

The rearrangement joins TRBV11-3 to TRBJ2-5; TRBD1 aligns across 7 bases. Germline-derived CDR1 and CDR2 are SGHNT and YENEEA. V gave up 5 bases and J gave up 5 bases; unmatched junction bases: 8. This CDR3 comprises 14 residues. CDR3 sequence reads: CASSRGQSEETQYF. The CDR3 DNA reads TGTGCCAGCAGCCGGGGACAGTCCGAGGAGACCCAGTACTTC.

Points on this clone: An end of the junction differs from the germline gene, which may be a read error. CDR3 in amino acids: CASSLVGVGTGNEQYF. CDR3 nucleotides: TGTGCTAGCAGCTTAGTGGGGGTAGGGACAGGCAACGAGCAGTACTTC. The chain has TRBV7-7 and TRBJ2-7, with 8 bases matching TRBD1. CDR3 length: 16 residues. Germline lookup yields CDR1 SSHAT and CDR2 FNYEAQ (reference sequence).

This chain connects TRBV4-2 to TRBJ2-3, with TRBD2 as a possible D gene (5 bases). V dropped 2 bases and J dropped 14 bases, with 23 bases sitting between them. The CDR3 contains 15 residues. Germline CDR1 is LGHNA and CDR2 is YNFKEQ. CDR3 nucleotide sequence: TGTGCCAGCAGCCAATCCTCCGGCGACTATGGTGGCCCGTATTTT. It encodes CASSQSSGDYGGPYF.

V usage is TRBV3-1 (or the pseudogene TRBV3-2) and J usage is TRBJ1-1; no firm D call. The V end lost 5 bases, the J end lost 4 bases, and 14 bases lay between the germline ends. Germline V gene data show CDR1 as LGHDT and CDR2 as YNNKEL (reference sequence). The CDR3 runs 14 residues. CDR3 loop: CASSTQISGTEAFF. CDR3 in DNA: TGTGCCAGCAGCACCCAGATTAGCGGCACTGAAGCTTTCTTT.

For the CDR3, the DNA is TGTGCCAGCAGTTCCTCCCGGGACAGGACTAATGAAAAACTGTTTTTT. The encoded protein is CASSSSRDRTNEKLFF. The chain couples TRBV27 to TRBJ1-4, with 8 bases aligning to TRBD1. The CDR3 consists of 16 residues. Germline CDR1 reads MNHEY; CDR2 reads SMNVEV (reference sequence). The trim removed 4 bases at V and 2 bases at J, leaving 6 bases unmatched.

The V and J genes are TRBV18 and TRBJ1-3; 7 bases align to TRBD1. This CDR3 spans 16 amino acids. Germline values: CDR1 KGHSH, CDR2 LQKENI. J lost 6 bases, V lost 3 bases, and 11 bases had no gene match. The CDR3 nucleotides read TGTGCCAGCTCACCGCTCGGGACAGCTAAAGCAAACACCATATATTTT. Translation: CASSPLGTAKANTIYF.

V and J are TRBV6-6 and TRBJ1-2; D not certain. Germline loops: CDR1 MNHNY, CDR2 SVGAGI (reference sequence). V lost 7 bases and J lost 1, with 7 bases in between. This CDR3 has 12 amino acids. The CDR3 DNA sequence: TGTGCCAGCAAGGGAGTTAACTATGGCTACACCTTC. This translates into CASKGVNYGYTF.

J is TRBJ2-5 and V is TRBV7-9; 9 nucleotides line up with TRBD1. The length of the CDR3 is 15 residues. The V gene end was trimmed by 4 bases and the J gene end by 5 bases; junction bases not matched to a gene: 8. Germline CDR1 SEHNR, CDR2 FQNEAQ (reference sequence). The chain's CDR3 is CASSSRDRDGETQYF. CDR3 nucleotide sequence: TGTGCCAGCAGCTCCCGGGACAGGGATGGGGAGACCCAGTACTTC.

The rearrangement joins TRBV28 to TRBJ1-1; D is uncertain. The V gene's germline CDR1 is MDHEN and CDR2 SYDVKM. V was shortened by 4 bases and J by 1 base, with 16 bases between the two germline ends. The CDR3 has 16 amino acids. For the CDR3, the DNA is TGTGCCAGCAGTTCCCCTACGAGGGTATGGAACACTGAAGCTTTCTTT. Residues: CASSSPTRVWNTEAFF.

This clone has just a few counts. The chain has TRBV28 and TRBJ2-7; possible D gene TRBD1, 6 bases. Trimming shortened V by 7 bases and J by 0 bases, and 16 bases separated the two germline ends. The germline CDR1 and CDR2 sequences are MDHEN and SYDVKM. CDR3 length: 15 residues. The CDR3 nucleotides read TGTGCCAGCACCGGAGCAGGGGCCCCCTCCTACGAGCAGTACTTC. It yields the protein CASTGAGAPSYEQYF.

The chain links TRBV5-8 to TRBJ1-5, with 7 bases that match TRBD1. This CDR3 comprises 16 residues. V gave up 4 bases and J gave up 3 bases; unmatched junction bases: 10. Germline values: CDR1 SGHTS, CDR2 YDEGEE. CDR3 DNA: TGTGCCAGCAGCCGTACCGGGACAGTGTTCAATCAGCCCCAGCATTTT. Its translation is CASSRTGTVFNQPQHF.